This T cell receptor (beta chain) emerged from a study of T cell repertoires in cytomegalovirus infection (dated by TCRdb to about 2019). About the study as a whole: Recently identified HLA-C-restricted CMV epitopes, whose presentation resists viral immunomodulation, were targeted by peptide stimulations together with well-studied HLA-B-restricted epitopes. The HLA type of each donor mattered for the analysis, because public TCR beta signatures pointed to carriage of CMV infection along with the matching HLA type. General study outcomes and caveats: Cumulative frequency of public TCR beta family members discriminated carriers of CMV infection plus the relevant HLA type in this cohort and an independent roughly 340-donor cohort. The ex vivo response was dominated by HLA-C-restricted CMV-specific TCR beta clonotypes, and the single most frequent clonotype in two of eight donors was supplied by these HLA-C-restricted clonotypes.

As for this clonotype: There is no known antigen for this receptor. Qualities for individual bases were not recorded, and no much larger clone is one base off.

From its cysteine to its phenylalanine, the CDR3 spans 15 amino acids. The only DNA kept is the CDR3, 45 bases in frame from the first base. Reading the germline V gene gives CDR1 SGHTA and CDR2 FQGNSA. Trimming at the junction amounts to 6 bases on V and 4 bases on J, and the germline ends lie 18 bases apart. The sequencer listed for this sample is Illumina HiSeq 1500. TCRdb trimmed the raw reads at Q25, called clones with MiXCR and kept productive beta chains. Each record represents a unique CDR3 protein, reported with the most common genes and DNA among its rows. For this sample the table gives approximately 280,000 distinct CDR3 sequences, of which 20% to 25% were detected only once. Roughly a fifth of the sample is taken by the ten largest. The treatment or condition label, read with the paper, signifies: in vitro stimulation with specific CMV peptide epitopes to enrich CMV-specific T cells.

This specimen consisted of cultured PBMCs, obtained from culture after CMV antigen stimulation. The sequence came from a human donor in good health (CMV status not recorded). Some clones in this sample may be carry-over from other donors' samples. The sequence is built from TRBV7-2 and TRBJ2-5; TRBD2 could be the D gene, as 7 bases match. In nucleotides, the sequence is TGTGCCAGCAGACCGGGGGGCACAGCGGGAGAGACCCAGTACTTC. Protein translation: CASRPGGTAGETQYF.